The 29 T cell receptor beta chains below were found in one sample sequenced in a study of Ad26.COV2.S vaccination and SARS-CoV-2 variants. Libraries were prepared by immunoSEQ multiplex PCR; TCRdb keeps only in-frame clonotypes and omits some of them. The data hold about 350,000 clones, with 88% observed a single time. As for treatment: around 19 received Ad26.COV2.S at low or high dose, single or two shots; several received placebo; per-sample allocation not given. Day 63 after the first vaccine or placebo injection was the time point for sampling. The source material was peripheral blood, sampled in a trial of Ad26.COV2.S vaccine versus placebo. Receptors originate from a person between 18 and 60 years old who received the Ad26.COV2.S COVID-19 vaccine or a placebo.

The chain carries TRBV7-2 and TRBJ2-1; tentatively, D is TRBD2 (7 bases). This CDR3 has 15 residues. Looked up from germline, CDR1 is SGHTA and CDR2 is FQGNSA. V was pared by 1 base and J by 2 bases, with 9 bases between. DNA for the CDR3: TGTGCCAGCAGCTTAGTAGGGGGGGCCTACAATGAGCAGTTCTTC. Translating it yields CASSLVGGAYNEQFF. Full variable domain (outside the CDR3, taken from reference TRBV7-2 and TRBJ2-1): GAGVSQSPSNKVTEKGKDVELRCDPISGHTALYWYRQSLGQGLEFLIYFQGNSAPDKSGLPSDRFSAERTGGSVSTLTIQRTQQEDSAVYLCASSLVGGAYNEQFFGPGTRLTVL.

The chain carries TRBV28 and TRBJ2-3; 10 bases agree with TRBD1. Germline V gene lookup returns CDR1 MDHEN and CDR2 SYDVKM. The CDR3 consists of 16 residues. With V trimmed by 4 bases and J by 3 bases, 7 bases remained unmatched. The CDR3 DNA sequence: TGTGCCAGCAGTTCTGGGGGACAGGGGATGACAGATACGCAGTATTTT. Amino acid sequence: CASSSGGQGMTDTQYF.

The chain recombines TRBV4-3 with TRBJ1-2, with D perhaps matching TRBD1 (5 bases). The CDR3 covers 19 residues. V dropped 0 bases and J dropped 0 bases, with 20 bases sitting between them. Germline CDR1 and CDR2: LGHNA and YSLEER. The CDR3 here is CASSQDEIWGRITNYGYTF. DNA of the CDR3: TGCGCCAGCAGCCAAGATGAGATTTGGGGGAGGATAACTAACTATGGCTACACCTTC.

This chain uses TRBV27 with TRBJ1-2; D possibly corresponds to TRBD1 (5 bases). Germline CDR1 reads MNHEY; CDR2 reads SMNVEV (reference sequence). V lost 6 bases and J 7 bases, leaving 21 bases between the germline ends. This CDR3 spans 15 amino acids. The CDR3 is CASSSSGVYSGGYTF. The CDR3 DNA sequence: TGTGCCAGCAGCTCTTCGGGGGTTTATTCCGGTGGCTACACCTTC.

The V and J genes are TRBV13 and TRBJ1-5; TRBD1 might be the D (6 bases). Trimming removed 3 bases from V and 5 bases from J, with 17 bases in between. Germline lookup yields CDR1 PRHDT and CDR2 FYEKMQ (reference sequence). The CDR3 is 16 amino acids. The CDR3 bases are TGTGCCAGCAGCTTGGGGGGGGGCTGGTCGGATCAGCCCCAGCATTTT. Protein product: CASSLGGGWSDQPQHF.

V is TRBV2 and J is TRBJ1-5; TRBD1 might be the D (5 bases). Germline CDR1 and CDR2: SNHLY and FYNNEI. CDR3 length equals 12 residues. The V gene lost 7 bases and the J gene lost 3 bases, with 7 bases spanning the gap. The chain's CDR3 is CASTGLNQPQHF. The DNA for the CDR3 is TGTGCCAGCACGGGGCTCAATCAGCCCCAGCATTTT.

This chain connects TRBV3-1 (or the pseudogene TRBV3-2) to TRBJ2-7; D gene uncertain. The germline V gene encodes CDR1 LGHDT and CDR2 YNNKEL (reference sequence). The V end lost 3 bases, the J end lost 4 bases, and 7 bases lay between the germline ends. CDR3 length equals 12 residues. CDR3 nucleotide sequence: TGTGCCAGCAGCCACATGGGGTACGAGCAGTACTTC. It specifies CASSHMGYEQYF.

The V and J genes are TRBV5-1 and TRBJ1-5, with 7 bases lining up with TRBD1. Trimming took 3 bases from V and 7 from J; bases not matched to a gene: 4. The CDR3 loop spans 13 amino acids. Germline V gene data show CDR1 as SGHRS and CDR2 as YFSETQ. The CDR3 protein is CASSWDSGQPQHF. CDR3 in DNA: TGCGCCAGCAGCTGGGACAGCGGGCAGCCCCAGCATTTT. Full variable domain (outside the CDR3, taken from reference TRBV5-1 and TRBJ1-5): KAGVTQTPRYLIKTRGQQVTLSCSPISGHRSVSWYQQTPGQGLQFLFEYFSETQRNKGNFPGRFSGRQFSNSRSEMNVSTLELGDSALYLCASSWDSGQPQHFGDGTRLSIL.

The V and J genes are TRBV4-3 and TRBJ2-1; D possibly corresponds to TRBD2 (5 bases). The CDR3 consists of 15 residues. Germline assignment: CDR1 LGHNA and CDR2 YSLEER. V was pared by 0 bases and J by 5 bases, with 11 bases between. The chain's CDR3 is CASSQDRYGDNEQFF. In DNA form, the CDR3 reads TGCGCCAGCAGCCAAGATAGGTACGGGGACAATGAGCAGTTCTTC.

The chain uses TRBV5-6 and TRBJ2-5, with 8 bases that match TRBD1. The CDR3 runs to 15 residues. Germline V CDR1 and CDR2: SGHDT, YYEEEE. V lost 4 bases to trimming and J lost 4 bases; unmatched junction nucleotides: 9. The CDR3 reads CASSPTTGVGETQYF. In DNA, the CDR3 is TGTGCCAGCAGCCCAACGACAGGGGTAGGAGAGACCCAGTACTTC.

This clone was counted a single time. The chain uses TRBV11-3 and TRBJ2-1; 8 bases agree with TRBD2. The germline V gene encodes CDR1 SGHNT and CDR2 YENEEA. The CDR3 runs to 14 residues. J was trimmed by 7 bases and V by 1 base; bases with no gene match: 3. CDR3 coding DNA: TGTGCCAGCAGCTTAGCAGCGGGAGTTAATGAGCAGTTCTTC. Its translation is CASSLAAGVNEQFF.

CDR3 residues: CASSPSRGRTYEQYF. CDR3 bases: TGCGCCAGCAGCCCGTCGAGGGGGAGGACCTACGAGCAGTACTTC. This sequence joins TRBV5-1 and TRBJ2-7; D tentatively fits TRBD1 or TRBD2 (6 bases each). The CDR3 contains 15 residues. Trimming took off 4 bases at V and 2 bases at J, with 16 bases between the two ends. CDR1 SGHRS and CDR2 YFSETQ come from the germline V gene.

This chain links TRBV5-1 with TRBJ2-5; D may be TRBD1 or TRBD2 (5 bases each). The length of the CDR3 is 14 residues. The germline V gene encodes CDR1 SGHRS and CDR2 YFSETQ. Trimming pared 4 bases from V and 5 bases from J, leaving 15 bases between. The CDR3 here is CASSLGTRLETQYF. In nucleotides, the CDR3 is TGCGCCAGCAGCCTAGGGACGCGGCTTGAGACCCAGTACTTC.

This clone was picked up a small number of times. V usage is TRBV7-6 and J usage is TRBJ2-7; TRBD1 agrees at 8 bases. This CDR3 comprises 14 residues. In germline, CDR1 is SGHVS, CDR2 FNYEAQ. Trimming took 5 bases from V and 1 from J; bases not matched to a gene: 4. The chain's CDR3 is CASSVTGDSYEQYF. DNA of the CDR3: TGTGCCAGCAGCGTGACAGGGGATTCCTACGAGCAGTACTTC.

J is TRBJ1-2 and V is TRBV2; D not certain. Germline values: CDR1 SNHLY, CDR2 FYNNEI. CDR3 length: 13 residues. Trimming shortened V by 3 bases and J by 3 bases, and 8 bases separated the two germline ends. CDR3 sequence: CASSDNQDYGYTF. The CDR3 region has the DNA TGTGCCAGCAGTGACAACCAGGACTATGGCTACACCTTC. Using reference TRBV2 and TRBJ1-2 for the parts outside the CDR3, the full variable domain is EPEVTQTPSHQVTQMGQEVILRCVPISNHLYFYWYRQILGQKVEFLVSFYNNEISEKSEIFDDQFSVERPDGSNFTLKIRSTKLEDSAMYFCASSDNQDYGYTFGSGTRLTVV.

In regard to this clone: This sample also contains other DNA sequences that code for the same CDR3. This chain uses TRBV18 with TRBJ1-5, with TRBD1 matching 9 bases. V shed 2 bases, J shed 4 bases, and the junction held 0 bases outside the gene matches. Germline V lookup: CDR1 KGHSH, CDR2 LQKENI. CDR3 length: 14 amino acids. The CDR3 DNA follows: TGTGCCAGCTCACCAGGGACAGGGAATCAGCCCCAGCATTTT. It yields the protein CASSPGTGNQPQHF.

This chain joins TRBV28 and TRBJ1-1, with D perhaps TRBD1 (5 bases). Trimming shortened V by 6 bases and J by 5 bases, and 22 bases separated the two germline ends. CDR3 length: 16 amino acids. Germline V CDR1 and CDR2: MDHEN, SYDVKM. DNA of the CDR3: TGTGCCAGCAGCCGGGGAAGGGGTGCGCTGAGAACTGAAGCTTTCTTT. This codes for CASSRGRGALRTEAFF. Filled out from reference TRBV28 and TRBJ1-1, the complete variable domain reads DVKVTQSSRYLVKRTGEKVFLECVQDMDHENMFWYRQDPGLGLRLIYFSYDVKMKEKGDIPEGYSVSREKKERFSLILESASTNQTSMYLCASSRGRGALRTEAFFGQGTRLTVV.

This clone was seen a handful of times. The chain uses TRBV27 and TRBJ2-1; no clear D. This CDR3 has 16 residues. Germline V CDR1 and CDR2: MNHEY, SMNVEV (reference sequence). Deletions cut 0 bases from V and 0 bases from J, with 9 bases between. The CDR3, as DNA: TGTGCCAGCAGTTTATCTGGCAGGAGCTCCTACAATGAGCAGTTCTTC. It translates to CASSLSGRSSYNEQFF.

The rearrangement links TRBV9 to TRBJ1-4, with D unclear. V was cut by 4 bases and J by 4 bases, with 17 bases left in between. Germline CDR1 reads SGDLS; CDR2 reads YYNGEE. This CDR3 has 16 residues. As DNA, the CDR3 is TGTGCCAGCAGCCCTCGGGTGGGGTCCCTTAATGAAAAACTGTTTTTT. This translates into CASSPRVGSLNEKLFF.

This chain connects TRBV6-2 or TRBV6-3 to TRBJ1-5; TRBD1 agrees at 11 bases. The V and J ends lost 6 bases and 1 base, in that order; junction bases with no gene match: 8. The CDR3 spans 17 residues. Germline V gene lookup returns CDR1 MNHEY and CDR2 SVGEGT. The DNA for the CDR3 is TGTGCCAGCAGCGGGACAGGGGGAGGCGGGAGCAATCAGCCCCAGCATTTT. Its protein product is CASSGTGGGGSNQPQHF.

The chain is built from TRBV6-5 and TRBJ1-6; D gene ambiguous. This CDR3 is built from 15 residues. The germline V gene encodes CDR1 MNHEY and CDR2 SVGAGI. Trimming stripped 4 bases from V and 7 bases from J, with 14 bases between. DNA for the CDR3: TGTGCCAGCAGTTTCCGCACGAATGAAAATTCACCCCTCCACTTT. Translated: CASSFRTNENSPLHF.

This clone was counted a single time. The chain carries TRBV30 and TRBJ1-1, with a possible D match to TRBD1 (6 bases). This CDR3 is 12 amino acids long. Germline V gene data show CDR1 as GTSNPN and CDR2 as SVGIG (reference sequence). V lost 7 bases and J 3 bases, leaving 12 bases between the germline ends. DNA of the CDR3: TGTGCCTACCAGACAGGAGACACTGAAGCTTTCTTT. As protein: CAYQTGDTEAFF.

This chain connects TRBV7-3 to TRBJ2-1; 9 nucleotides align to TRBD2. The CDR3 extends over 16 amino acids. CDR1 and CDR2 from the germline V gene are SGHTA and FQGTGA. V shed 2 bases and J 7 bases; nucleotides not matched to a gene: 9. CDR3 protein: CASSLGMASGTNEQFF. CDR3 in DNA: TGTGCCAGCAGCTTAGGTATGGCTAGCGGGACGAATGAGCAGTTCTTC. Looking up the rest from reference TRBV7-3 and TRBJ2-1 gives the full variable domain: GAGVSQTPSNKVTEKGKYVELRCDPISGHTALYWYRQSLGQGPEFLIYFQGTGAADDSGLPNDRFFAVRPEGSVSTLKIQRTERGDSAVYLCASSLGMASGTNEQFFGPGTRLTVL.

The chain carries TRBV27 and TRBJ2-1; D is undetermined. The CDR3 spans 14 residues. Trimming pared 4 bases from V and 2 bases from J, leaving 9 bases between. Germline values: CDR1 MNHEY, CDR2 SMNVEV (reference sequence). The CDR3 coding sequence is TGTGCCAGCAGTTCCTCTCGTGCCTACAATGAGCAGTTCTTC. The encoded protein is CASSSSRAYNEQFF.

This clone was observed once. The chain carries TRBV5-8 and TRBJ1-1; possibly TRBD1 for D (6 bases). V gave up 0 bases and J gave up 5 bases, with 11 bases separating them. The CDR3 is made up of 14 amino acids. In germline, CDR1 is SGHTS, CDR2 YDEGEE. CDR3 DNA sequence: TGTGCCAGCAGCTTGGTTCACAGGGAAACTGAAGCTTTCTTT. Translating it yields CASSLVHRETEAFF.

This clone was recorded once. The V and J genes are TRBV11-3 and TRBJ2-2; weak D call: TRBD2 (6 bases). Deletions cut 5 bases from V and 2 bases from J, with 12 bases between. Per the germline V gene, CDR1 is SGHNT and CDR2 is YENEEA. The CDR3 consists of 15 residues. The CDR3, as DNA: TGTGCCAGCAGCCCGGGGACTGGAAACACCGGGGAGCTGTTTTTT. This gives the protein CASSPGTGNTGELFF.

The chain has TRBV11-3 and TRBJ1-6; D gene uncertain. The germline CDR1 and CDR2 sequences are SGHNT and YENEEA. The V and J ends lost 0 bases and 7 bases respectively, with 10 bases between them. The CDR3 covers 15 residues. For the CDR3, the DNA is TGTGCCAGCAGCTTAGATTTCCACGAGAATTCACCCCTCCACTTT. This gives the protein CASSLDFHENSPLHF. Supplemented by reference TRBV11-3 and TRBJ1-6, the full variable domain reads EAGVVQSPRYKIIEKKQPVAFWCNPISGHNTLYWYLQNLGQGPELLIRYENEEAVDDSQLPKDRFSAERLKGVDSTLKIQPAELGDSAVYLCASSLDFHENSPLHFGNGTRLTVT.

The chain employs TRBV13 and TRBJ2-1; TRBD2 matches at 8 bases. The CDR3 consists of 16 residues. V dropped 1 base and J dropped 5; count of bases not matched to a gene: 7. Looked up from germline, CDR1 is PRHDT and CDR2 is FYEKMQ (reference sequence). The CDR3 DNA reads TGTGCCAGCAGCTTAGTAGCACTAGCGGACCACAATGAGCAGTTCTTC. This codes for CASSLVALADHNEQFF.

The rearrangement joins TRBV9 to TRBJ2-7; 11 bases are a match to TRBD1. Germline CDR1 and CDR2: SGDLS and YYNGEE. J lost 3 bases, V lost 4 bases, and 9 bases had no gene match. CDR3 length: 16 amino acids. CDR3 in amino acids: CASSPRTGGFNYEQYF. DNA for the CDR3: TGTGCCAGCAGCCCCCGGACAGGGGGCTTTAACTACGAGCAGTACTTC.